The sequence of this TCR beta chain was determined in a study of response to subunit inactivated influenza vaccine. A single record per CDR3 protein comes from TCRdb applying MiXCR to the RT-PCR reads. The sample gives 550,000 to 600,000 distinct CDR3 sequences, 12% of which show up once; 10% to 13% is in the top ten. V gave up 5 bases and J gave up 2 bases, with 3 bases separating them. The germline V gene encodes CDR1 DFQATT and CDR2 SNEGSKA (reference sequence). CDR3 size: 10 residues. Sample: PBMCs from blood, taken on the day of vaccination. The chain combines TRBV20-1 with TRBJ2-5; D ambiguous. This clonotype was obtained from a man aged 50-60 years who received an inactivated influenza vaccine. CDR3 DNA sequence: TGCAGTGCTTTTCAAGAGACCCAGTACTTC. As protein: CSAFQETQYF.